Shown below are 10 T cell receptor beta chains from a single sample sequenced in a study of Ad26.COV2.S vaccination and SARS-CoV-2 variants. Treatment: approximately 18 received Ad26.COV2.S at low or high dose, single or two shots; several received placebo; per-sample allocation not given. At day 63 after the first vaccine or placebo injection, samples were drawn. Libraries were prepared by immunoSEQ multiplex PCR; TCRdb keeps only in-frame clonotypes and omits some of them. The sample has around 300,000 clones, roughly 90% seen once; the top ten hold around 6.6%. Sequenced here: peripheral blood, sampled in a trial of Ad26.COV2.S vaccine versus placebo. These receptors all come from a person aged 18-65 years who received the Ad26.COV2.S COVID-19 vaccine or a placebo.

This clone came up once. The CDR3 protein is CSVARYRDTDTQYF. In DNA, the CDR3 is TGCAGCGTCGCACGTTACAGGGACACAGATACGCAGTATTTT. V gene TRBV29-1 combines with J gene TRBJ2-3; a possible D gene is TRBD1 (6 bases). V was cut by 6 bases and J by 2 bases, with 15 bases left in between. Germline V gives CDR1 SQVTM, CDR2 ANQGSEA. This CDR3 contains 14 residues.

The chain is built from TRBV30 and TRBJ1-1; the D is unclear. Germline values: CDR1 GTSNPN, CDR2 SVGIG (reference sequence). Trimming removed 0 bases at V and 3 bases at J, with 17 bases between. CDR3 size: 16 residues. The CDR3 nucleotides read TGTGCCTGGAGTGTTGTAGTCGGAGTGAGGTACACTGAAGCTTTCTTT. Translation gives CAWSVVVGVRYTEAFF.

V gene TRBV14 combines with J gene TRBJ2-1, with unresolved D. This CDR3 comprises 14 residues. Germline V gene lookup returns CDR1 SGHDN and CDR2 FVKESK. The V end was cut by 6 bases, the J end by 8 bases, with 17 bases between. CDR3 nucleotide sequence: TGTGCCAGCAGTGTTCTCGGTGGGCTCGATGAGCAGTTCTTC. Its translation: CASSVLGGLDEQFF.

The gene calls are TRBV6-5 and TRBJ1-5; 10 bases are a match to TRBD1. Germline V gene data show CDR1 as MNHEY and CDR2 as SVGAGI. The CDR3 is made up of 14 amino acids. Unmatched junction bases numbered 1, after V lost 6 bases and J lost 2 bases. CDR3 sequence (DNA): TGTGCCAGCAGGGGGACAGGGGGCAATCAGCCCCAGCATTTT. Its protein is CASRGTGGNQPQHF.

The CDR3 reads CASSYSQGLKGEQYF. The CDR3 DNA reads TGTGCCAGCAGTTACTCCCAGGGGCTAAAAGGAGAGCAGTACTTC. The chain joins TRBV6-6 to TRBJ2-7, with a weak D call TRBD1 (6 bases). CDR1 is MNHNY and CDR2 is SVGAGI in the germline V gene (reference sequence). The ends were cut back, 0 bases at V and 7 bases at J, with 16 bases in the middle. The CDR3 consists of 15 residues.

V gene TRBV6-5 combines with J gene TRBJ1-4, with 7 bases matching TRBD1. V was clipped by 8 bases and J by 6 bases; unmatched bases: 9. CDR1 and CDR2 (germline): MNHEY, SVGAGI. The CDR3 consists of 14 residues. CDR3 sequence reads: CASCLAGGYEKLFF. The DNA for the CDR3 is TGTGCCAGCTGCCTGGCAGGGGGATATGAAAAACTGTTTTTT.

The chain combines TRBV7-3 with TRBJ2-7; tentative D call: TRBD2 (5 bases). CDR3 size: 16 residues. V lost 2 bases and J 7 bases, leaving 21 bases between the germline ends. The germline V gene encodes CDR1 SGHTA and CDR2 FQGTGA. The CDR3 loop is CASSLLPGSSLREQYF. The CDR3 nucleotides read TGTGCCAGCAGCTTATTACCAGGATCTAGCCTTAGGGAGCAGTACTTC.

This chain links TRBV11-3 with TRBJ1-1, with TRBD1 as a possible D gene (5 bases). CDR3 length: 13 residues. Germline CDR1 is SGHNT and CDR2 is YENEEA. V lost 6 bases and J lost 1, with 9 bases in between. CDR3 amino acids: CASSWDGNTEAFF. CDR3 nucleotides: TGTGCCAGCAGTTGGGACGGGAACACTGAAGCTTTCTTT.

The V call is TRBV11-2, the J call TRBJ2-2; D remains unclear. CDR3 length: 13 residues. Looked up from germline, CDR1 is SGHAT and CDR2 is FQNNGV. Trimming left V 5 bases short and J 7 bases short, with 11 bases between. This CDR3 is CASSVGFSGELFF. In DNA, the CDR3 is TGTGCCAGCAGCGTAGGGTTTAGCGGGGAGCTGTTTTTT.

V and J are TRBV19 and TRBJ2-7; 8 bases agree with TRBD2. Unmatched junction bases numbered 8, after V lost 4 bases and J lost 3 bases. Germline-derived CDR1 and CDR2 are LNHDA and SQIVND (reference sequence). The CDR3 is 15 residues long. The chain's CDR3 is CASSTNLGTSYEQYF. The CDR3 DNA reads as TGTGCCAGTAGTACCAATCTAGGGACTAGCTACGAGCAGTACTTC.